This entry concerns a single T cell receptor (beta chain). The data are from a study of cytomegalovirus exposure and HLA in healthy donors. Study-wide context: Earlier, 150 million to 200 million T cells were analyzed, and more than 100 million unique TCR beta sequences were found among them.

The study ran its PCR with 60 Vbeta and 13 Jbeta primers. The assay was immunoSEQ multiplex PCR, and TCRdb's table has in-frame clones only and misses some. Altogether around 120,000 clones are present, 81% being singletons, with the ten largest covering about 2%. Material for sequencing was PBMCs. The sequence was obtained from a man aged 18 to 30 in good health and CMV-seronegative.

The CDR3 DNA sequence: TGCGCCAGCAGGTCCAGGGTGGACACTGAAGCTTTCTTT. Its protein product is CASRSRVDTEAFF. This chain joins TRBV5-1 and TRBJ1-1; D is perhaps TRBD1 (5 bases). The CDR3 is 13 residues long. V dropped 5 bases and J dropped 3 bases, with 11 bases sitting between them. CDR1 SGHRS and CDR2 YFSETQ come from the germline V gene.